Below are 5 T cell receptor beta chains sequenced from a single sample in a study of cytomegalovirus exposure and HLA in healthy donors. Clones were read by immunoSEQ multiplex PCR, and TCRdb kept only the in-frame ones, dropping some. The sample contains 150,000 to 200,000 clones, approximately 89% of which appear only once. The sample comprised PBMCs. The receptors shown here come from a woman aged 18-29 years in good health and CMV-seropositive.

J is TRBJ1-2 and V is TRBV18; 7 nucleotides agree with TRBD1. The CDR3 is 13 amino acids. CDR1 is KGHSH, CDR2 LQKENI, per germline. V lost 6 bases and J lost 8; bases outside the gene matches: 9. DNA of the CDR3: TGTGCCAGCTCGCCCGACAGGGAGCGGGGCTACACCTTC. It specifies CASSPDRERGYTF.

CDR3 nucleotides: TGTGCCAGCAGTCGACAGGGCTTGGAGGAGCAGTACTTC. It is translated as CASSRQGLEEQYF. J is TRBJ2-7 and V is TRBV6-4; TRBD1 agrees at 7 bases. V trimming: 5 bases; J trimming: 7 bases; junction bases outside the gene matches: 8. The CDR3 has 13 amino acids. Germline values: CDR1 MRHNA, CDR2 SNTAGT.

The CDR3 spells CASTQDSLPRAFF. In DNA form, the CDR3 reads TGTGCCAGCACCCAGGACAGCCTCCCCCGAGCTTTCTTT. This chain connects TRBV7-2 to TRBJ1-1, with D maybe TRBD1 (6 bases). V shed 7 bases and J shed 10 bases, with 19 bases lying between them. The CDR3 is 13 residues long. Germline CDR1 SGHTA, CDR2 FQGNSA.

The chain employs TRBV19 and TRBJ1-3, with D unclear. CDR1 is LNHDA and CDR2 is SQIVND in the germline V gene (reference sequence). Deletions cut 6 bases from V and 0 bases from J, with 15 bases between. The CDR3 loop spans 16 amino acids. CDR3 amino acids: CASSPAGLNSGNTIYF. The CDR3 nucleotides read TGTGCCAGTAGCCCCGCCGGACTGAACTCTGGAAACACCATATATTTT.

The chain joins TRBV13 to TRBJ2-5, with a tentative D call TRBD2 (6 bases). CDR3 length: 15 residues. Per the germline V gene, CDR1 is PRHDT and CDR2 is FYEKMQ (reference sequence). V was shortened by 5 bases and J by 5 bases, with 18 bases between the two germline ends. The CDR3 bases are TGTGCCAGCAGCCTCGGGACCGCCCGGGGGGAGACCCAGTACTTC. Translation gives CASSLGTARGETQYF.